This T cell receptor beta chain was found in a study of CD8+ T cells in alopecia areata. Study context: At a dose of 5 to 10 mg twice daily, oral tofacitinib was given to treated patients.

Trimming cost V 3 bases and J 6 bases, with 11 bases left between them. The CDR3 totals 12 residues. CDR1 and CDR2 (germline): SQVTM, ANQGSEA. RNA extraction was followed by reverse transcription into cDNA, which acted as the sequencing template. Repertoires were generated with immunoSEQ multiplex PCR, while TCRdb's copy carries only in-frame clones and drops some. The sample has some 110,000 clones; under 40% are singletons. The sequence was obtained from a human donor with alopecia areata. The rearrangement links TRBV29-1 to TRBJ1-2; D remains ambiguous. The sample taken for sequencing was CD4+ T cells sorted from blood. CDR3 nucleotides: TGCAGCGTTGAGTCGGGGTCCGATGGCTACACCTTC. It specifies CSVESGSDGYTF.